This TCR beta chain is drawn from a study of cytomegalovirus exposure and HLA in healthy donors. Study-wide results and caveats: In a later analysis, common viral pathogens appeared linked to several of the most significant clusters. In vitro testing confirmed a few CMV-associated chains as specific for CMV antigens.

Germline CDR1 and CDR2: MNHEY and SVGAGI. The CDR3 is made up of 15 amino acids. V lost 6 bases to trimming and J lost 4 bases; unmatched junction nucleotides: 8. PCR used 60 Vbeta primers and 13 Jbeta primers. Measured with immunoSEQ multiplex PCR; TCRdb has only the in-frame clones, and not every one. The data hold about 110,000 clones, with roughly 80% observed a single time. As to this clone: Its antigen remains unidentified.

The donors were healthy bone marrow donors. This chain uses TRBV6-5 with TRBJ2-3, with 9 bases matching TRBD2. Sequences were obtained from PBMCs. This TCR came from a man in his 60s in good health and CMV-seronegative. The CDR3 reads CASSKIAGEADTQYF. CDR3 bases: TGTGCCAGCAGCAAAATAGCGGGGGAAGCAGATACGCAGTATTTT.